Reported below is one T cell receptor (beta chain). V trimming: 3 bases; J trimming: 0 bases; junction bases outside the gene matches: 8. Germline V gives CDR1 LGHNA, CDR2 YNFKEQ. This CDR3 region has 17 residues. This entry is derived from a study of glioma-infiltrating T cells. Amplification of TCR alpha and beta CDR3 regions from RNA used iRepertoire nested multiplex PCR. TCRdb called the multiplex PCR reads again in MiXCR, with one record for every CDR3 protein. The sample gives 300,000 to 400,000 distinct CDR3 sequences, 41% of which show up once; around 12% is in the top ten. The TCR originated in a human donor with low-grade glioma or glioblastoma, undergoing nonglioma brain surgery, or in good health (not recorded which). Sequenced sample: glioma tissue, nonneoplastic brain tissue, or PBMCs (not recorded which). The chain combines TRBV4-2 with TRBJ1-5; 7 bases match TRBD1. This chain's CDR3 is CASSQDSGQLSNQPQHF. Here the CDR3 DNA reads TGTGCCAGCAGCCAGGACTCGGGACAGCTTAGCAATCAGCCCCAGCATTTT.